Listed below are T cell receptor beta chains from one sample, sequenced in a study of blood T cell repertoires in COVID-19. Using immunoSEQ multiplex PCR, the repertoire was profiled, and TCRdb retains in-frame clones only, with some absent. The sample has under 300,000 clones, around 85% seen once. Sequencing input: peripheral blood. Receptor source: a woman aged 40 to 50 with active or convalescent COVID-19. Both conserved end residues are part of each CDR3. Fields, in order: D gene, clone size, V gene, J gene, CDR3 DNA, CDR3 protein. A D gene is named only where the DNA matches it firmly. Clone size is stated in some rows and not others, as once, few, many or a class when expanded.

d_call: NA
clone_size: few
v_call: TRBV7-2
j_call: TRBJ2-2
cdr3_nt: TGTGCCAGCAGCTTGGGACTTTACACCGGGGAGCTGTTTTTT
cdr3_aa: CASSLGLYTGELFF

d_call: NA
clone_size: NA
v_call: TRBV5-6
j_call: TRBJ2-5
cdr3_nt: TGTGCCAGCAGTTCTAGGATTGGGACCCAGTACTTC
cdr3_aa: CASSSRIGTQYF

d_call: TRBD2
clone_size: NA
v_call: TRBV5-1
j_call: TRBJ2-5
cdr3_nt: TGCGCCAGCAGTCAAAAACTAGCGGGGAAAGAGACCCAGTACTTC
cdr3_aa: CASSQKLAGKETQYF

d_call: TRBD1
clone_size: NA
v_call: TRBV28
j_call: TRBJ2-1
cdr3_nt: TGTGCCAGCAGTTCCCCTTCAGGGGGCAACTACAATGAGCAGTTCTTC
cdr3_aa: CASSSPSGGNYNEQFF

d_call: NA
clone_size: few
v_call: TRBV9
j_call: TRBJ1-3
cdr3_nt: TGTGCCAGCAGCGGCCAGTCCTCTGGAAACACCATATATTTT
cdr3_aa: CASSGQSSGNTIYF

d_call: TRBD1
clone_size: NA
v_call: TRBV7-9
j_call: TRBJ2-5
cdr3_nt: TGTGCCAGCAGATCCGGACAGGGTATAGCGACCCAGTACTTC
cdr3_aa: CASRSGQGIATQYF

d_call: NA
clone_size: few
v_call: TRBV19
j_call: TRBJ2-1
cdr3_nt: TGTGCCAGTAGTATAGATCGTAGGGAGGAGCAGTTCTTC
cdr3_aa: CASSIDRREEQFF

d_call: TRBD1
clone_size: NA
v_call: TRBV4-1
j_call: TRBJ2-7
cdr3_nt: TGCGCCAGCAGCCCAACACAGGGGACCAGGTACTTC
cdr3_aa: CASSPTQGTRYF

d_call: TRBD1
clone_size: NA
v_call: TRBV18
j_call: TRBJ1-2
cdr3_nt: TGTGCCAGCACCCCAGGACAGGCCGTTAATGGCTACACCTTC
cdr3_aa: CASTPGQAVNGYTF

d_call: TRBD1
clone_size: few
v_call: TRBV25-1
j_call: TRBJ1-2
cdr3_nt: TGTGCCAGCAGTCCAGTGGGGACAGGGGTGGCCCATGGCTACACCTTC
cdr3_aa: CASSPVGTGVAHGYTF

d_call: NA
clone_size: NA
v_call: TRBV6-5
j_call: TRBJ1-1
cdr3_nt: TGTGCCAGCAGCCCCGGCGGGGGGTTTTTCACTGAAGCTTTCTTT
cdr3_aa: CASSPGGGFFTEAFF

d_call: TRBD1
clone_size: NA
v_call: TRBV4-1
j_call: TRBJ2-4
cdr3_nt: TGCGCCAGCAGCCAAGGGACAGGGGGGTCGATTCAGTACTTC
cdr3_aa: CASSQGTGGSIQYF

d_call: NA
clone_size: NA
v_call: TRBV6-7
j_call: TRBJ1-5
cdr3_nt: TGTGCCAGCAGCACCAGGGACTCGAGCAATCAGCCCCAGCATTTT
cdr3_aa: CASSTRDSSNQPQHF

d_call: TRBD1
clone_size: NA
v_call: TRBV11-2
j_call: TRBJ2-2
cdr3_nt: TGTGCCAGCAGTATGACAGGGGCGGGAACCGGGGAGCTGTTTTTT
cdr3_aa: CASSMTGAGTGELFF

d_call: TRBD1
clone_size: NA
v_call: TRBV7-9
j_call: TRBJ1-2
cdr3_nt: TGTGCCAGCAGCCGAGGGACAGACGCTTCGGGCTACACCTTC
cdr3_aa: CASSRGTDASGYTF

d_call: NA
clone_size: NA
v_call: TRBV7-3
j_call: TRBJ2-1
cdr3_nt: TGTGCCAGCAGCTTATCAGGGTCTGACAATGAGCAGTTCTTC
cdr3_aa: CASSLSGSDNEQFF

d_call: NA
clone_size: NA
v_call: TRBV28
j_call: TRBJ1-5
cdr3_nt: TGTGCCAGCAGTCCCCGAGCTTATAGCAATCAGCCCCAGCATTTT
cdr3_aa: CASSPRAYSNQPQHF

d_call: NA
clone_size: NA
v_call: TRBV5-4
j_call: TRBJ2-5
cdr3_nt: TGTGCCAGCAGCTTTGACGGGTCCCCGGGGGAGACCCAGTACTTC
cdr3_aa: CASSFDGSPGETQYF

d_call: NA
clone_size: few
v_call: TRBV6-5
j_call: TRBJ1-1
cdr3_nt: TGTGCCAGCAAAGGGGTAACGACGACTGAAGCTTTCTTT
cdr3_aa: CASKGVTTTEAFF

d_call: NA
clone_size: NA
v_call: TRBV4-2
j_call: TRBJ1-5
cdr3_nt: TGTGCCAGCAGCCAAGAAAGAGGTACAGGGAGCAATCAGCCCCAGCATTTT
cdr3_aa: CASSQERGTGSNQPQHF

d_call: NA
clone_size: NA
v_call: TRBV15
j_call: TRBJ2-1
cdr3_nt: TGTGCCATCGAGCAGGGCGACTACAATGAGCAGTTCTTC
cdr3_aa: CAIEQGDYNEQFF

d_call: TRBD1
clone_size: NA
v_call: TRBV9
j_call: TRBJ1-2
cdr3_nt: TGTGCCAGCAGCTCTAGACAGGGGGCGGGAGCGGGCTACACCTTC
cdr3_aa: CASSSRQGAGAGYTF

d_call: TRBD2
clone_size: NA
v_call: TRBV6-5
j_call: TRBJ2-1
cdr3_nt: TGTGCCAGCAGTTACGGGACTAGCGGGGGAAGGAATGAGCAGTTCTTC
cdr3_aa: CASSYGTSGGRNEQFF

d_call: NA
clone_size: NA
v_call: TRBV11-1
j_call: TRBJ1-2
cdr3_nt: TGTGCCAGCAGCCCAGGGGAGGGAGGTGGCTACACCTTC
cdr3_aa: CASSPGEGGGYTF

d_call: NA
clone_size: few
v_call: TRBV7-6
j_call: TRBJ2-3
cdr3_nt: TGTGCCAGCAGCTCCGGACTAACCCTCGCAGATACGCAGTATTTT
cdr3_aa: CASSSGLTLADTQYF

d_call: NA
clone_size: NA
v_call: TRBV5-4
j_call: TRBJ1-4
cdr3_nt: TGTGCCAGCAGCCCGGGGCCCCTGGGGGCAGGTGTTGAAAAACTGTTTTTT
cdr3_aa: CASSPGPLGAGVEKLFF

d_call: TRBD2
clone_size: NA
v_call: TRBV5-4
j_call: TRBJ2-3
cdr3_nt: TGTGCCAGCAGCTTGGGAGCGGGGGGGCCGGGAGATACGCAGTATTTT
cdr3_aa: CASSLGAGGPGDTQYF

d_call: TRBD1
clone_size: NA
v_call: TRBV28
j_call: TRBJ2-7
cdr3_nt: TGTGCCAGCAGTTTAGCGGGACAGGGGAATTACGAGCAGTACTTC
cdr3_aa: CASSLAGQGNYEQYF